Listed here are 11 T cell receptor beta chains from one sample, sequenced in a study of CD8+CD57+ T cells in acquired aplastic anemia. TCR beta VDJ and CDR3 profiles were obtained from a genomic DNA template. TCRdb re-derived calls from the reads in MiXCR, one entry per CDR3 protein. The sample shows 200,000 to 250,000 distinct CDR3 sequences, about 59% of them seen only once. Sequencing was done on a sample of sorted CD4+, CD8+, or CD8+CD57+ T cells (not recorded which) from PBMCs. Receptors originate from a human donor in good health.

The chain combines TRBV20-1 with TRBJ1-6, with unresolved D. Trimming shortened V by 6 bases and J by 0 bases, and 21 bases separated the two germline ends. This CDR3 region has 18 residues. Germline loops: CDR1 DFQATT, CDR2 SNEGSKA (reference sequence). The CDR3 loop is CSAMGRGSEGSYNSPLHF. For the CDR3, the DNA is TGCAGTGCAATGGGCCGAGGGTCCGAGGGCTCCTATAATTCACCCCTCCACTTT.

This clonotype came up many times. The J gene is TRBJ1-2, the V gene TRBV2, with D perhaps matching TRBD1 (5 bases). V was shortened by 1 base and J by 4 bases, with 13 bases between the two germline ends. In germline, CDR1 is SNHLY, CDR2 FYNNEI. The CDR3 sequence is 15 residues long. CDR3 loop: CASSEGGRQGYGYTF. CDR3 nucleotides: TGTGCCAGCAGTGAAGGGGGACGCCAGGGCTATGGCTACACCTTC. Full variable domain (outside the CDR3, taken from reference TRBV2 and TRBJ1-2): EPEVTQTPSHQVTQMGQEVILRCVPISNHLYFYWYRQILGQKVEFLVSFYNNEISEKSEIFDDQFSVERPDGSNFTLKIRSTKLEDSAMYFCASSEGGRQGYGYTFGSGTRLTVV.

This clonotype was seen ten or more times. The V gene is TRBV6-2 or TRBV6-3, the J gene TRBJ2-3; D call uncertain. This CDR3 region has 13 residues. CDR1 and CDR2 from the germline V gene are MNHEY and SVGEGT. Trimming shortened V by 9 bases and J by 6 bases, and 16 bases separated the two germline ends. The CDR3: CASLTNPFDTQYF. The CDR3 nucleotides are TGTGCCAGTTTGACCAACCCGTTCGATACGCAGTATTTT.

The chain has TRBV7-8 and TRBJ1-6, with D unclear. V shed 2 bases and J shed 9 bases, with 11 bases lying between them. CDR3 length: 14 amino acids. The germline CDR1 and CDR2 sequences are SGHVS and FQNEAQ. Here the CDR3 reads CASSLFPDLSPLHF. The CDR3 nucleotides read TGTGCCAGCAGCTTATTCCCAGACCTTTCACCCCTCCACTTT.

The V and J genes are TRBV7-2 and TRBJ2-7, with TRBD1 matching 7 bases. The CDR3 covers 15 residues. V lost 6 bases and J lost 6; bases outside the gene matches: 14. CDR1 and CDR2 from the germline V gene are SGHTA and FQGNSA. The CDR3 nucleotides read TGTGCCAGCAGTGGTCTCCGACAGGGTAATCCCGAGCAGTACTTC. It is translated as CASSGLRQGNPEQYF.

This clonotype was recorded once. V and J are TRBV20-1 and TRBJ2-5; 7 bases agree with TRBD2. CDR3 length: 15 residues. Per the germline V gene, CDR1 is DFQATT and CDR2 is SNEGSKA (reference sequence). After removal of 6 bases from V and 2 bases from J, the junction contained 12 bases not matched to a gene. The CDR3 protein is CSARNPELAQETQYF. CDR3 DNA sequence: TGCAGTGCACGGAATCCCGAACTAGCGCAAGAGACCCAGTACTTC.

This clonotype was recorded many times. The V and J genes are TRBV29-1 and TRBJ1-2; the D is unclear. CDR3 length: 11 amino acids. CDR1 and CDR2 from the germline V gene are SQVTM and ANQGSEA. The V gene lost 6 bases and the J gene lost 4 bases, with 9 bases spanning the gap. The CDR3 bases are TGCAGCGTCAAGGACCCCTATGGCTACACCTTC. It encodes CSVKDPYGYTF.

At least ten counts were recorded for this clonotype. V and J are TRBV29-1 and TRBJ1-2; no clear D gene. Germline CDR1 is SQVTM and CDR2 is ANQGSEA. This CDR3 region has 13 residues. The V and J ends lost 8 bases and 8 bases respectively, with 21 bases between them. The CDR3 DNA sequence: TGCAGCTCTCATTCCCTGGGAGGAGGAGGCTACACCTTC. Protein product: CSSHSLGGGGYTF.

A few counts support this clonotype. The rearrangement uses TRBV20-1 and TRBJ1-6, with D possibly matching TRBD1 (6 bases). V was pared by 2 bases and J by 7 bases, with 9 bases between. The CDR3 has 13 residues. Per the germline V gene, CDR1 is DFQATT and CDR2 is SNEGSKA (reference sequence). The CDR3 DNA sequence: TGCAGTGCTAGACTGGACAGCAATTCACCCCTCCACTTT. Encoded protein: CSARLDSNSPLHF.

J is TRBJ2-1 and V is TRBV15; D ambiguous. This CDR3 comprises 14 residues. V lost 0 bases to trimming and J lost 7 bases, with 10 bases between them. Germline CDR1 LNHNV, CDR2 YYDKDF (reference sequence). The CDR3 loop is CATSRDRPQNEQFF. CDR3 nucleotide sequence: TGTGCCACCAGCAGAGACCGGCCACAGAATGAGCAGTTCTTC.

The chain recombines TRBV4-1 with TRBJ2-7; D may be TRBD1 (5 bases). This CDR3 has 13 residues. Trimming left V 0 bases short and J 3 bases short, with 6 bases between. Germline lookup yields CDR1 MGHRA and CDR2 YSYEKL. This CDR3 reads CASSQEGRYEQYF. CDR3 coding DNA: TGCGCCAGCAGCCAAGAGGGGCGCTACGAGCAGTACTTC.